Listed below are T cell receptor beta chains from one sample, sequenced in a study of cytomegalovirus exposure and HLA in healthy donors. Sequenced by immunoSEQ multiplex PCR; TCRdb stores in-frame clones only, minus some. The data show 120,000 or so clones, with approximately 79% seen just once and under 5% held by the top ten. Sequenced sample: PBMCs. The receptors were sampled from a man aged 25-45 years in good health and CMV-seronegative. Each CDR3 is given with its conserved first and last residue. Each record gives: V gene, clone size, CDR3 protein. Where a row states a size, it is once, few, many or the class of an expanded clone; other rows omit it.

v_call: TRBV25-1; clone_size: -; cdr3_aa: CASSEYPRGKLFF
v_call: TRBV28; clone_size: -; cdr3_aa: CASSLRQERNEQFF
v_call: TRBV7-9; clone_size: -; cdr3_aa: CSSSSEAYEQYF
v_call: TRBV7-9; clone_size: -; cdr3_aa: CSSTRDRVGEQYF
v_call: TRBV4-3; clone_size: -; cdr3_aa: CASSQGLGSSYEQYF
v_call: TRBV18; clone_size: few; cdr3_aa: CASSPGQGANGNTIYF
v_call: TRBV13; clone_size: -; cdr3_aa: CASAPDIAAKNIQYF
v_call: TRBV11-2; clone_size: -; cdr3_aa: CASSPRVQGTIYF
v_call: TRBV29-1; clone_size: -; cdr3_aa: CSATSFEGHTEAFF
v_call: TRBV4-2; clone_size: few; cdr3_aa: CASSQDLAGSYEQYF
v_call: TRBV6-5; clone_size: -; cdr3_aa: CASSYSRGTANTEAFF
v_call: TRBV28; clone_size: -; cdr3_aa: CASSLGQGNSPLHF
v_call: TRBV5-1; clone_size: -; cdr3_aa: CASRGRKRTEAFF
v_call: TRBV4-3; clone_size: -; cdr3_aa: CASSQDTLTYGYTF
v_call: TRBV21-1; clone_size: once; cdr3_aa: CASSKEDSSGELFF
v_call: TRBV4-3; clone_size: -; cdr3_aa: CASSQASTGGGFSYEQYF
v_call: TRBV30; clone_size: -; cdr3_aa: CAWSVQASSFGYTF
v_call: TRBV5-1; clone_size: -; cdr3_aa: CASRQDYSNQPQHF
v_call: TRBV4-1; clone_size: -; cdr3_aa: CASSHPGTGIYNEQFF
v_call: TRBV6-4; clone_size: few; cdr3_aa: CASSDKGGVHTGELFF
v_call: TRBV7-9; clone_size: -; cdr3_aa: CASSLGASSGNTIYF
v_call: TRBV7-9; clone_size: -; cdr3_aa: CASSPGGYGYTF
v_call: TRBV15; clone_size: -; cdr3_aa: CATSRGGGETQYF
v_call: TRBV6-6; clone_size: -; cdr3_aa: CAVIDRLNTEAFF
v_call: TRBV7-9; clone_size: -; cdr3_aa: CASSPGEQPQHF
v_call: TRBV27; clone_size: -; cdr3_aa: CASSLETATEAFF
v_call: TRBV5-1; clone_size: few; cdr3_aa: CASSMDTSSGGYTF
v_call: TRBV5-1; clone_size: -; cdr3_aa: CASSSQGQGSPLHF
v_call: TRBV5-4; clone_size: -; cdr3_aa: CASSPTTGMNTEAFF
v_call: TRBV2; clone_size: -; cdr3_aa: CASSATGTDTGELFF
v_call: TRBV7-2; clone_size: -; cdr3_aa: CASSSRGGAQPQHF
v_call: TRBV5-6; clone_size: few; cdr3_aa: CASSLGLAGGYEQYF
v_call: TRBV25-1; clone_size: few; cdr3_aa: CASSWIAGGKGTEAFF
v_call: TRBV19; clone_size: -; cdr3_aa: CASSMAGQGALNYGYTF
v_call: TRBV5-1; clone_size: few; cdr3_aa: CASSWGMTGGANTGELFF
v_call: TRBV5-6; clone_size: -; cdr3_aa: CASSWDRGSPLHF
v_call: TRBV9; clone_size: -; cdr3_aa: CASSVEWGSITEAFF
v_call: TRBV5-1; clone_size: -; cdr3_aa: CASSSPRTGNTEAFF
v_call: TRBV4-3; clone_size: -; cdr3_aa: CASSQVSGGYTGELFF
v_call: TRBV9; clone_size: -; cdr3_aa: CASSVERGLGTDTQYF
v_call: TRBV7-8; clone_size: -; cdr3_aa: CASSSGGHQPQHF